The next 28 T cell receptor beta chains were all read from a single sample in a study of blood T cells in healthy people across ages. PCR was performed a second time for roughly 7 to 11 cycles using a sample-barcoded 5' primer and a J-beta primer mix. TCRdb redid the calling of the 5' RACE reads with MiXCR, one entry per CDR3 protein. The data contain 1.8 million or so distinct CDR3 sequences, approximately 39% of them singletons. Sequencing was carried out using blood. All receptors come from a human donor in good health.

CDR3 in amino acids: CASSQYRGPEISPLHF. The CDR3 DNA follows: TGTGCCAGCAGCCAGTACAGGGGGCCGGAAATTTCGCCCCTCCACTTT. V usage is TRBV3-1 and J usage is TRBJ1-6; the match to TRBD1 covers 9 bases. This CDR3 has 16 residues. J was trimmed by 13 bases and V by 3 bases; bases with no gene match: 13. Germline CDR1 and CDR2: LGHDT and YNNKEL (reference sequence).

This rearrangement joins TRBV5-1 to TRBJ2-5, with TRBD2 identical over 7 bases. This CDR3 has 16 amino acids. Germline V gene sequence: CDR1 SGHRS, CDR2 YFSETQ. Trimming cost V 0 bases and J 1 base; bases outside gene matches: 6. In nucleotides, the CDR3 is TGCGCCAGCAGCTTGGTGCGGGGGATACTCCAAGAGACCCAGTACTTC. Amino acid sequence: CASSLVRGILQETQYF.

The gene calls are TRBV5-1 and TRBJ2-3, with 8 bases matching TRBD2. V lost 1 base to trimming and J lost 6 bases; unmatched junction nucleotides: 7. This CDR3 comprises 15 residues. Germline V gene lookup returns CDR1 SGHRS and CDR2 YFSETQ. The CDR3: CASSLLVAGTDTQYF. The DNA of the CDR3 is TGCGCCAGCAGCTTGTTAGTAGCGGGGACGGATACGCAGTATTTT. Full variable domain (outside the CDR3, taken from reference TRBV5-1 and TRBJ2-3): KAGVTQTPRYLIKTRGQQVTLSCSPISGHRSVSWYQQTPGQGLQFLFEYFSETQRNKGNFPGRFSGRQFSNSRSEMNVSTLELGDSALYLCASSLLVAGTDTQYFGPGTRLTVL.

V usage is TRBV7-2 and J usage is TRBJ2-1, with 9 nucleotides matching TRBD1. V was clipped by 6 bases and J by 8 bases; unmatched bases: 14. CDR1 is SGHTA and CDR2 is FQGNSA in the germline V gene. The CDR3 covers 16 residues. CDR3 in DNA: TGTGCCAGCAGACAATACGGGACAGGGTTGGGTCATGAGCAGTTCTTC. This gives the protein CASRQYGTGLGHEQFF.

Of note for this clonotype: The junction and the germline gene differ at one end; a read error may be behind it. The rearrangement links TRBV4-3 to TRBJ2-1; the D gene is possibly TRBD1 (5 bases). This CDR3 comprises 15 residues. CDR1 is LGHNA, CDR2 YSLEER, per germline. The CDR3 here is CASNQGVSLDNEQFF. CDR3 bases: TGCGCCAGCAACCAAGGGGTTAGCTTGGACAATGAGCAGTTCTTC.

In its sample, this clonotype was seen a few times. The CDR3 coding sequence is TGTGCCATTCCGGTGGAGGAGACCCAGTACTTC. As protein: CAIPVEETQYF. This chain links TRBV7-3 with TRBJ2-5; D unclear. V lost 10 bases, J lost 5 bases, and 11 bases lay in between. The CDR3 runs 11 residues. CDR1 and CDR2 (germline): SGHTA, FQGTGA.

This clonotype was counted a few times. The chain couples TRBV20-1 to TRBJ2-7; TRBD2 matches at 11 bases. Germline V lookup: CDR1 DFQATT, CDR2 SNEGSKA (reference sequence). The CDR3 is 22 residues long. J gave up 0 bases and V 2 bases, and 24 bases lay outside the gene matches. CDR3 protein: CSARPEVEYGLAGPKSSYEQYF. CDR3 in DNA: TGCAGTGCTAGACCCGAAGTCGAGTATGGACTAGCGGGTCCGAAGAGCTCCTACGAGCAGTACTTC.

This clonotype was observed a few times. V usage is TRBV20-1 and J usage is TRBJ2-5, with 9 bases aligning to TRBD2. Trimming removed 5 bases from V and 3 bases from J; junction bases left unmatched: 7. The germline V gene encodes CDR1 DFQATT and CDR2 SNEGSKA (reference sequence). The CDR3 has 14 residues. DNA for the CDR3: TGCAGTGCTTTTATACCTAGCGGGGAAGAGACCCAGTACTTC. The encoded protein is CSAFIPSGEETQYF.

V and J are TRBV7-8 and TRBJ2-3; the D gene is possibly TRBD2 (6 bases). Germline loops: CDR1 SGHVS, CDR2 FQNEAQ. The CDR3 runs to 13 residues. V was pared by 6 bases and J by 6 bases, with 13 bases between. The CDR3 nucleotides are TGTGCCAGCAGTGAGACCCGGGGGGATACGCAGTATTTT. It encodes CASSETRGDTQYF.

The chain joins TRBV4-1 to TRBJ2-1; D is undetermined. Trimming removed 4 bases from V and 9 bases from J, with 13 bases in between. Germline loops: CDR1 MGHRA, CDR2 YSYEKL. This CDR3 comprises 13 residues. The CDR3 DNA is TGCGCCAGCAGCCTACACCGGGTACCTGAGCAGTTCTTC. It is translated as CASSLHRVPEQFF.

This rearrangement joins TRBV10-3 to TRBJ1-1; 11 bases are a match to TRBD1. Germline V gene data show CDR1 as ENHRY and CDR2 as SYGVKD. J lost 4 bases, V lost 9 bases, and 10 bases had no gene match. This CDR3 has 15 residues. CDR3 amino acids: CAIKGQGAVSTEAFF. CDR3 DNA: TGTGCCATTAAAGGACAGGGGGCGGTTAGCACTGAAGCTTTCTTT.

V usage is TRBV12-3 or TRBV12-4 and J usage is TRBJ2-1; 7 bases map to TRBD2. The CDR3 is 11 residues long. V lost 6 bases to trimming and J lost 15 bases; unmatched junction nucleotides: 8. Written as DNA, the CDR3 is TGTGCCAGCAGCCGACGGGGGGATGGGTTCTTC. This translates into CASSRRGDGFF.

This sequence joins TRBV20-1 and TRBJ2-7; D not certain. Germline V gene sequence: CDR1 DFQATT, CDR2 SNEGSKA (reference sequence). V lost 0 bases, J lost 7 bases, and 10 bases lay in between. CDR3 length: 12 residues. This CDR3 reads CSARDPNYEQYF. In DNA form, the CDR3 reads TGCAGTGCTAGAGATCCCAACTATGAGCAGTACTTC.

This chain uses TRBV7-6 with TRBJ2-7, with D tentatively TRBD1 (5 bases). CDR1 SGHVS and CDR2 FNYEAQ come from the germline V gene. V was pared by 4 bases and J by 2 bases, with 12 bases between. The CDR3 consists of 14 residues. The CDR3 nucleotides read TGTGCCAGCAGCTCATACGCAGGGCCCTACGAGCAGTACTTC. This encodes CASSSYAGPYEQYF.

This sequence joins TRBV4-3 and TRBJ1-1; 7 bases match TRBD1. Germline V CDR1 and CDR2: LGHNA, YSLEER. The CDR3 runs 16 residues. The ends lost 3 bases at V and 3 bases at J; junction bases unmatched: 10. CDR3 residues: CASSHHIARGHTEAFF. Written as DNA, the CDR3 is TGCGCCAGCAGCCATCACATAGCAAGGGGGCACACTGAAGCTTTCTTT.

This clonotype was counted a few times. The genes are TRBV6-5 and TRBJ2-7; D not resolved. V gave up 4 bases and J gave up 2 bases, with 18 bases separating them. The CDR3 spans 16 residues. The germline V gene encodes CDR1 MNHEY and CDR2 SVGAGI. The CDR3 region is CASSFAPGLTTYEQYF. The CDR3 coding sequence is TGTGCCAGCAGTTTCGCGCCGGGCCTTACAACCTACGAGCAGTACTTC.

This clonotype was seen ten or more times. This chain connects TRBV12-3 or TRBV12-4 to TRBJ1-2; D uncertain. V lost 1 base and J lost 4, with 7 bases in between. This CDR3 spans 13 amino acids. CDR3 in DNA: TGTGCCAGCAGTTTAGTCCCAGGCTATGGCTACACCTTC. It codes for CASSLVPGYGYTF.

This clonotype was seen a few times. The CDR3 loop reads CASRYRRGANEQFF. CDR3 coding DNA: TGTGCCAGCAGGTACCGGAGGGGGGCCAATGAGCAGTTCTTC. The rearrangement links TRBV7-2 to TRBJ2-1; D may correspond to TRBD1 or TRBD2 (6 bases each). Trimming took off 6 bases at V and 6 bases at J, with 15 bases between the two ends. The length of the CDR3 is 14 residues. Looked up from germline, CDR1 is SGHTA and CDR2 is FQGNSA.

This clonotype was recorded a few times. The V gene is TRBV6-1, the J gene TRBJ2-1, with 8 bases fitting TRBD2. This CDR3 spans 15 amino acids. V was pared by 3 bases and J by 8 bases, with 9 bases of the junction left unmatched. Germline V gene sequence: CDR1 MNHNS, CDR2 SASEGT. CDR3 DNA sequence: TGTGCCAGCAGTGAGCGGGGGGCCGTTAACTATGAGCAGTTCTTC. It yields the protein CASSERGAVNYEQFF.

V and J are TRBV10-3 and TRBJ2-3; unclear D gene. Germline values: CDR1 ENHRY, CDR2 SYGVKD. The CDR3 consists of 17 residues. Trimming left V 0 bases short and J 8 bases short, with 21 bases between. For the CDR3, the DNA is TGTGCCATCAGTGAGTCGATCCAGTCAGCCGGTCTGCCTACGCAGTATTTT. Translated: CAISESIQSAGLPTQYF.

CDR3 loop: CASSFPRGGNYGYTF. The CDR3 DNA reads TGTGCCAGCAGCTTCCCGCGGGGAGGCAACTATGGCTACACCTTC. The rearrangement joins TRBV13 to TRBJ1-2, with D unresolved. The CDR3 is 15 amino acids. Trimming pared 3 bases from V and 2 bases from J, leaving 13 bases between. CDR1 is PRHDT and CDR2 is FYEKMQ in the germline V gene (reference sequence).

In its sample, this clonotype was seen a few times. The chain links TRBV5-1 to TRBJ2-1; 8 positions agree with TRBD1. The length of the CDR3 is 15 residues. The J segment lost 9 bases and the V segment lost 3 bases, leaving 11 bases of the junction unmatched. Germline V gene sequence: CDR1 SGHRS, CDR2 YFSETQ. CDR3 region: CASSYGQGLLFEQFF. CDR3 nucleotides: TGCGCCAGCAGCTACGGACAGGGACTTCTTTTTGAGCAGTTCTTC.

The rearrangement uses TRBV24-1 and TRBJ2-1; 7 bases fit TRBD2. The CDR3 has 13 residues. The ends lost 7 bases at V and 7 bases at J; junction bases unmatched: 6. CDR1 is KGHDR, CDR2 SFDVKD, per germline. CDR3 amino acids: CATRSGAANEQFF. The CDR3 DNA is TGTGCCACCAGGAGCGGGGCAGCAAATGAGCAGTTCTTC.

This clonotype was counted a few times. The rearrangement joins TRBV12-3 or TRBV12-4 to TRBJ2-1; D perhaps matches TRBD2 (5 bases). V was clipped by 5 bases and J by 7 bases, with 21 bases between them. The CDR3 loop spans 16 amino acids. The CDR3 loop reads CASSLGSGWFQNEQFF. CDR3 in DNA: TGTGCCAGCAGTCTTGGCAGCGGATGGTTTCAGAATGAGCAGTTCTTC.

This clonotype was found a few times. The chain joins TRBV29-1 to TRBJ1-5; D remains unclear. Germline CDR1 SQVTM, CDR2 ANQGSEA. This CDR3 is 15 amino acids long. Trimming stripped 5 bases from V and 0 bases from J, with 14 bases between. The CDR3 DNA reads TGCAGCGTTTATGAAAAGCTATGTAGCAATCAGCCCCAGCATTTT. Protein product: CSVYEKLCSNQPQHF.

A few counts support this clonotype. The J gene is TRBJ1-1, the V gene TRBV29-1, with D perhaps matching TRBD1 (5 bases). The CDR3 loop spans 13 amino acids. Per the germline V gene, CDR1 is SQVTM and CDR2 is ANQGSEA. The V end lost 0 bases, the J end lost 4 bases, and 9 bases lay between the germline ends. The CDR3 loop is CSVEDRGGTEAFF. The CDR3 region has the DNA TGCAGCGTTGAAGATCGGGGGGGCACTGAAGCTTTCTTT.

The chain links TRBV6-2 or TRBV6-3 to TRBJ1-2; D gene ambiguous. Trimming pared 1 base from V and 10 bases from J, leaving 7 bases between. The CDR3 consists of 11 residues. The germline V gene has CDR1 MNHEY and CDR2 SVGEGT. The CDR3 coding sequence is TGTGCCAGCAGTTACTACCAGGCCTACACCTTC. Its protein product is CASSYYQAYTF.

This clonotype was found many times. This CDR3 reads CSVAEGTYEQYF. The CDR3 DNA is TGCAGCGTAGCGGAGGGTACCTACGAGCAGTACTTC. This chain connects TRBV29-1 to TRBJ2-7; D might be TRBD2 (6 bases). Germline V gene data show CDR1 as SQVTM and CDR2 as ANQGSEA. Deletions cut 6 bases from V and 2 bases from J, with 11 bases between. The CDR3 has 12 residues.